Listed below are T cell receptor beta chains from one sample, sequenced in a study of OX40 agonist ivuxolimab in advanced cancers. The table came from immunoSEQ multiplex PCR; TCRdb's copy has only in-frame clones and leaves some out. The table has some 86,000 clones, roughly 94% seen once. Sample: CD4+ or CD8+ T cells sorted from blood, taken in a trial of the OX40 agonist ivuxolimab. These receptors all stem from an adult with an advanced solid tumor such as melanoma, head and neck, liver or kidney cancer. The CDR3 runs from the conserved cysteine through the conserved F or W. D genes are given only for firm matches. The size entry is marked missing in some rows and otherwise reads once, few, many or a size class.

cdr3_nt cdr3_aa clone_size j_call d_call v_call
TGTGCCACCAGCAGAGATCGTGGAAACACAGATACGCAGTATTTT CATSRDRGNTDTQYF NA TRBJ2-3 NA TRBV15
TGCGCCAGCAGCTCACAGGGGAGCTCCTACGAGCAGTACTTC CASSSQGSSYEQYF NA TRBJ2-7 TRBD1 TRBV5-1
TGTGCCAGCAGTTGGGGCCTCAGCGGTGGCTACACCTTC CASSWGLSGGYTF few TRBJ1-2 NA TRBV27
TGTGCCATCAGTGATGAAGGGGGCCGGACCGGGGAGCTGTTTTTT CAISDEGGRTGELFF NA TRBJ2-2 TRBD1 TRBV10-3
TGTGCCAGCAGCTTGCTGAACACTGAAGCTTTCTTT CASSLLNTEAFF NA TRBJ1-1 NA TRBV5-8
TGTGCCAGCAGTGATTTGACTTCGAGCTCCTACGAGCAGTACTTC CASSDLTSSSYEQYF NA TRBJ2-7 NA TRBV2
TGTGCCAGCAGGGATTCCGGGGAGCTGTTTTTT CASRDSGELFF once TRBJ2-2 NA TRBV6-5
TGTGCCAGTACCCGGACAGGTGGTCGCAATGAGCAGTTCTTC CASTRTGGRNEQFF NA TRBJ2-1 TRBD1 TRBV19
TGTGCCAGCAGCGTATCAGGGGTCTCGCTTAATGGCTACACCTTC CASSVSGVSLNGYTF NA TRBJ1-2 NA TRBV9
TGTGCCAGCAGCGTGGAGGGCGGAACCTACAATGAGCAGTTCTTC CASSVEGGTYNEQFF NA TRBJ2-1 NA TRBV9
TGTGCCAGCAGTTTAAGAGGGGGTGGGAACACTGAAGCTTTCTTT CASSLRGGGNTEAFF few TRBJ1-1 NA TRBV27
TGTGCCAGCAGCCCTGGACAGGGCGGCTACGAGCAGTACTTC CASSPGQGGYEQYF NA TRBJ2-7 TRBD1 TRBV7-8
TGTGCCAGCAGGGCTAGCGGGGGGGCCACAGATACGCAGTATTTT CASRASGGATDTQYF NA TRBJ2-3 TRBD2 TRBV7-9
TGTGCCAGCAGCTTCGGGGCCTCGAGCTCCTACGAGCAGTACTTC CASSFGASSSYEQYF NA TRBJ2-7 NA TRBV7-9
TGTGCCAGCAGCTTAGTTTTAGGGAGGAATGAGCAGTTCTTC CASSLVLGRNEQFF NA TRBJ2-1 NA TRBV7-9
TGTGCCAGCAGCTCTGAGCAGGGTAGCGACTATGGCTACACCTTC CASSSEQGSDYGYTF NA TRBJ1-2 NA TRBV7-9
TGTGCCAGCAGCTTGGCCGCTGGGGAGCAGTACTTC CASSLAAGEQYF once TRBJ2-7 NA TRBV5-8
TGTGCCAGCAGTTCTAGCGGGAGGCCTCTATACGAGCAGTACTTC CASSSSGRPLYEQYF NA TRBJ2-7 TRBD2 TRBV27
TGTGCCAGCAGTTACCAACTGCAGGGGGAAGCTTTCTTT CASSYQLQGEAFF NA TRBJ1-1 NA TRBV6-6
TGTGCCAGCAGCTTAAAATGGCAGGGTAAAGGAGGTACTGAAGCTTTCTTT CASSLKWQGKGGTEAFF NA TRBJ1-1 NA TRBV7-9
TGCGCCAGCAGCCAAGTTTGGGGCCAGTCGAACACTGAAGCTTTCTTT CASSQVWGQSNTEAFF NA TRBJ1-1 NA TRBV4-1
TGTGCCAGCCGGGACAGGGGGTTTCCGGAAGCTTTCTTT CASRDRGFPEAFF few TRBJ1-1 TRBD1 TRBV7-9
TGTGCCAGCAGCTTAGCTGGGGGGAGCGGAAGCACAGATACGCAGTATTTT CASSLAGGSGSTDTQYF NA TRBJ2-3 NA TRBV7-2
TGTGCCAGCAGTGACTCGTCAGGGGGTAATTCACCCCTCCACTTT CASSDSSGGNSPLHF once TRBJ1-6 TRBD1 TRBV6-4